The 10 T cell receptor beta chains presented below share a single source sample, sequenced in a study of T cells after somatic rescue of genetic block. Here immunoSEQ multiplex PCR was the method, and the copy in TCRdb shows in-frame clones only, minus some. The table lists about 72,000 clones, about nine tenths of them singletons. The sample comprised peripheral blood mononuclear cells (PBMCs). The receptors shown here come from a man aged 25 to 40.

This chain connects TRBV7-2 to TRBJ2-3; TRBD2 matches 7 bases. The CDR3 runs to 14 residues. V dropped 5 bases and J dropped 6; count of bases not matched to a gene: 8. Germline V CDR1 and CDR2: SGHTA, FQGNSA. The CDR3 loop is CASSPTGGLDTQYF. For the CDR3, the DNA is TGTGCCAGCAGCCCAACCGGGGGGTTGGATACGCAGTATTTT.

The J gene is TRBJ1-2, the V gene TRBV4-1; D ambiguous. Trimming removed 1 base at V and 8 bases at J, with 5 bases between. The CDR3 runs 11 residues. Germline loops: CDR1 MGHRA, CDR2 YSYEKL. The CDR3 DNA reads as TGCGCCAGCAGCCAAGGACTGGGCTACACCTTC. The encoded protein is CASSQGLGYTF.

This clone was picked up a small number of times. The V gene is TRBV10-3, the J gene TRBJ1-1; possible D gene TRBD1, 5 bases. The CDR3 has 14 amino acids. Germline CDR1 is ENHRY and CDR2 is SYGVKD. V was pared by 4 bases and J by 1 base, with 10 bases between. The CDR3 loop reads CAISGPGGNTEAFF. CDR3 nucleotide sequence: TGTGCCATCAGTGGCCCGGGGGGGAACACTGAAGCTTTCTTT.

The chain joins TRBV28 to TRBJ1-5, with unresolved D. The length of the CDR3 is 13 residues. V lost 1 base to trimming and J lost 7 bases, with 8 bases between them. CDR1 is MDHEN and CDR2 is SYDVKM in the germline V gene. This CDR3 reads CASSLYKGQPQHF. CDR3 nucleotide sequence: TGTGCCAGCAGTTTATATAAAGGACAGCCCCAGCATTTT.

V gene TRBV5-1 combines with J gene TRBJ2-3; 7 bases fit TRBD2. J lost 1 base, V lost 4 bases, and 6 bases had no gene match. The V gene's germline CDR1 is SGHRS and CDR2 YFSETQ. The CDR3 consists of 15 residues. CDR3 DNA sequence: TGCGCCAGCAGCCCTCTAGCGGTCGGCACAGATACGCAGTATTTT. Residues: CASSPLAVGTDTQYF.

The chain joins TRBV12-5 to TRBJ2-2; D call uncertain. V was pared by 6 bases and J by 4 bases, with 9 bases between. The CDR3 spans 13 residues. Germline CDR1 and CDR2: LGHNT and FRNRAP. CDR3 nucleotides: TGTGCTAGTGGCAAGACTCCCACCGGGGAGCTGTTTTTT. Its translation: CASGKTPTGELFF. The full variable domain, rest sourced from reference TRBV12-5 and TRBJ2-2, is DARVTQTPRHKVTEMGQEVTMRCQPILGHNTVFWYRQTMMQGLELLAYFRNRAPLDDSGMPKDRFSAEMPDATLATLKIQPSEPRDSAVYFCASGKTPTGELFFGEGSRLTVL.

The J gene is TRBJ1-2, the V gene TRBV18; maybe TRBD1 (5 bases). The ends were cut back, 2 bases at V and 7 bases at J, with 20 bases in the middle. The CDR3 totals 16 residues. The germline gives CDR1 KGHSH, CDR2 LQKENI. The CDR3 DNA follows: TGTGCCAGCTCACCAAGCCCCCCGGTTACCGGGGGTGGCTACACCTTC. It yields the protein CASSPSPPVTGGGYTF.

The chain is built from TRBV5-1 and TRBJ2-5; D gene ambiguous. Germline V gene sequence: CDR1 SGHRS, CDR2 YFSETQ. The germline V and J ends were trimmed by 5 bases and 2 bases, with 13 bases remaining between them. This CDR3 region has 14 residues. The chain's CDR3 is CASSLGHPQETQYF. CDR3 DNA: TGCGCCAGCAGTCTAGGGCACCCACAAGAGACCCAGTACTTC. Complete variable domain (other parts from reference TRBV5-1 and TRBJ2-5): KAGVTQTPRYLIKTRGQQVTLSCSPISGHRSVSWYQQTPGQGLQFLFEYFSETQRNKGNFPGRFSGRQFSNSRSEMNVSTLELGDSALYLCASSLGHPQETQYFGPGTRLLVL.

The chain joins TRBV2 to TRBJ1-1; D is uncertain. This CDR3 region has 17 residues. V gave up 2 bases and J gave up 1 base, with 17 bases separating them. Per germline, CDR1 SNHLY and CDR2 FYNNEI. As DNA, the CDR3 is TGTGCCAGCAGTGAAAAGGACGGTGCAATCCGGAACACTGAAGCTTTCTTT. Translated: CASSEKDGAIRNTEAFF.

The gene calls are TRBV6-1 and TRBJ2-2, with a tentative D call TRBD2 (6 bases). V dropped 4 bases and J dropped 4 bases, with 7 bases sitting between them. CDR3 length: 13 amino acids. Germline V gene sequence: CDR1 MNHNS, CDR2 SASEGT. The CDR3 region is CASSAGSTGELFF. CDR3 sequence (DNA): TGTGCCAGCAGTGCCGGGAGCACCGGGGAGCTGTTTTTT.